This note documents a single T cell receptor (beta chain) sequence. The record originates from a study of CD8 T cells in Susac syndrome. RNA was extracted with the RNeasy kit, and a quantity of roughly 0.5 to 1 ug was reverse transcribed using random hexamers. MiXCR was run by TCRdb on the immunoSEQ multiplex PCR reads, yielding one entry per CDR3 protein. The data show some 190,000 distinct CDR3 sequences, approximately 95% seen once. The CDR3 extends over 15 amino acids. Germline trimming cut 6 bases from V and 4 bases from J; bases unmatched to any gene: 9. The V gene's germline CDR1 is MNHEY and CDR2 SVGAGI.

Sequenced material: CD4+ T cells from PBMCs. The TCR originated in a human donor in good health. The rearrangement uses TRBV6-5 and TRBJ2-5; 9 nucleotides align to TRBD2. The CDR3 DNA sequence: TGTGCCAGCAGATCTGGCGGGAGGGTGGGAGAGACCCAGTACTTC. Translated, it gives CASRSGGRVGETQYF.